A selection of T cell receptor beta chains follows, all from one sample in a study of T cells in Graves' hyperthyroidism and ophthalmopathy. Each CDR3 protein is one row after TCRdb ran MiXCR on the multiplex PCR reads. The repertoire has around 600,000 distinct CDR3 sequences, about 45% of them found once; the top ten carry more than 7%. The material sequenced was peripheral blood or thyroid tissue (not recorded which). Receptors originate from an adult man with Graves' disease, either hyperthyroidism or ophthalmopathy (not recorded which). CDR3s include the opening cysteine and the closing phenylalanine or tryptophan. The order of the fields is D gene, J gene, clone size, V gene, CDR3 DNA, CDR3 protein. The D gene is left open where the match is weak. A row's size may be missing; if present it is once, few, many or a size class.

d_call: -; j_call: TRBJ1-5; clone_size: few; v_call: TRBV24-1; cdr3_nt: TGTGCCACCAGTGACGCAGGACTGGGGAATCAGCCCCAGCATTTT; cdr3_aa: CATSDAGLGNQPQHF
d_call: -; j_call: TRBJ1-4; clone_size: -; v_call: TRBV6-5; cdr3_nt: TGTGCCAGCAGTTACCGTAGACGGAATGAAAAACTGTTTTTT; cdr3_aa: CASSYRRRNEKLFF
d_call: TRBD1; j_call: TRBJ2-7; clone_size: -; v_call: TRBV5-1; cdr3_nt: TGCGCCGGCAGCCCTCAGGACAGGGGGCAGGGCGAGCAGTACTTC; cdr3_aa: CAGSPQDRGQGEQYF
d_call: TRBD1; j_call: TRBJ2-7; clone_size: -; v_call: TRBV29-1; cdr3_nt: TGCAGCTTGAGGGACAGGGCTTACGAGCAGTACTTC; cdr3_aa: CSLRDRAYEQYF
d_call: -; j_call: TRBJ2-7; clone_size: few; v_call: TRBV6-5; cdr3_nt: TGTGCCAGCATCACGGGTGGGAGCGAGCAGTACTTC; cdr3_aa: CASITGGSEQYF
d_call: -; j_call: TRBJ2-2; clone_size: -; v_call: TRBV20-1; cdr3_nt: TGCAGTGCTAGGGGGGCCCTCCAGGGACCCGGGGAGCTGTTTTTT; cdr3_aa: CSARGALQGPGELFF
d_call: -; j_call: TRBJ1-5; clone_size: few; v_call: TRBV4-2; cdr3_nt: TGTGCCAGCAGAGAGGGACACCAAAGCAATCAGCCCCAGCATTTT; cdr3_aa: CASREGHQSNQPQHF
d_call: TRBD1; j_call: TRBJ1-4; clone_size: few; v_call: TRBV7-8; cdr3_nt: TGTGCCAGCAGCCCCCTGGGACAGGGGATGGAAAAACTGTTTTTT; cdr3_aa: CASSPLGQGMEKLFF
d_call: -; j_call: TRBJ1-1; clone_size: many; v_call: TRBV5-1; cdr3_nt: TGCGCCAGCAGCTTGCAGAGAACGAACACTGAAGCTTTCTTT; cdr3_aa: CASSLQRTNTEAFF
d_call: TRBD1; j_call: TRBJ1-5; clone_size: many; v_call: TRBV20-1; cdr3_nt: TGCAGTGCTACCGGGACAGACAATCAGCCCCAGCATTTT; cdr3_aa: CSATGTDNQPQHF
d_call: -; j_call: TRBJ1-5; clone_size: -; v_call: TRBV7-9; cdr3_nt: TGTGCCAGCAGCTTTTTATCAGTCCTAAACCAGCATTTT; cdr3_aa: CASSFLSVLNQHF
d_call: -; j_call: TRBJ2-5; clone_size: -; v_call: TRBV25-1; cdr3_nt: TGTGCCAGCAGTGCTAGTTTCGGGCAGCAAGAGACCCAGTACTTC; cdr3_aa: CASSASFGQQETQYF
d_call: -; j_call: TRBJ2-7; clone_size: -; v_call: TRBV25-1; cdr3_nt: TGTGCAACGGTTGGCGGCACCTACGAGCAGTACTTC; cdr3_aa: CATVGGTYEQYF
d_call: -; j_call: TRBJ1-6; clone_size: once; v_call: TRBV25-1; cdr3_nt: TGTGCCAGCAGTGCGGGAATCAATTCACCCCTCCACTTT; cdr3_aa: CASSAGINSPLHF
d_call: -; j_call: TRBJ1-2; clone_size: -; v_call: TRBV7-8; cdr3_nt: TGTGCCAGCAGCTTAGGGGATGGCGGATGGGGGAACTATGGCTACACCTTC; cdr3_aa: CASSLGDGGWGNYGYTF
d_call: TRBD2; j_call: TRBJ2-7; clone_size: few; v_call: TRBV10-2; cdr3_nt: TGCGCCAGCAGACTGGGACTAGCCTCCTACGAGCAGTACTTC; cdr3_aa: CASRLGLASYEQYF
d_call: TRBD1; j_call: TRBJ1-1; clone_size: few; v_call: TRBV19; cdr3_nt: TGTGCCAGTACCTTGACAGGGGCCGCACTTGAAGCTTTCTTT; cdr3_aa: CASTLTGAALEAFF
d_call: TRBD1; j_call: TRBJ2-2; clone_size: -; v_call: TRBV5-1; cdr3_nt: TGCGCCAGCAGCCCCCAGGGGGCGAGCGGGGAGCTGTTTTTT; cdr3_aa: CASSPQGASGELFF
d_call: -; j_call: TRBJ1-5; clone_size: many; v_call: TRBV7-9; cdr3_nt: TGTGCCAGCAGCTTAGGCACAGGCGATCAGCCCCAGCATTTT; cdr3_aa: CASSLGTGDQPQHF
d_call: TRBD1; j_call: TRBJ2-2; clone_size: many; v_call: TRBV2; cdr3_nt: TGTGCCAGCAGTGAGCAGGGGGTCACCGGGGAGCTGTTTTTT; cdr3_aa: CASSEQGVTGELFF
d_call: -; j_call: TRBJ1-2; clone_size: once; v_call: TRBV3-1; cdr3_nt: TGTGCCAGCAGCCAGGAGGGAAGGGGCTATGGCTACACCTTC; cdr3_aa: CASSQEGRGYGYTF
d_call: -; j_call: TRBJ2-5; clone_size: few; v_call: TRBV7-3; cdr3_nt: TGTGCCAGCAGCTTAACGGGGGGAGTTCGGGAGACCCAGTACTTC; cdr3_aa: CASSLTGGVRETQYF